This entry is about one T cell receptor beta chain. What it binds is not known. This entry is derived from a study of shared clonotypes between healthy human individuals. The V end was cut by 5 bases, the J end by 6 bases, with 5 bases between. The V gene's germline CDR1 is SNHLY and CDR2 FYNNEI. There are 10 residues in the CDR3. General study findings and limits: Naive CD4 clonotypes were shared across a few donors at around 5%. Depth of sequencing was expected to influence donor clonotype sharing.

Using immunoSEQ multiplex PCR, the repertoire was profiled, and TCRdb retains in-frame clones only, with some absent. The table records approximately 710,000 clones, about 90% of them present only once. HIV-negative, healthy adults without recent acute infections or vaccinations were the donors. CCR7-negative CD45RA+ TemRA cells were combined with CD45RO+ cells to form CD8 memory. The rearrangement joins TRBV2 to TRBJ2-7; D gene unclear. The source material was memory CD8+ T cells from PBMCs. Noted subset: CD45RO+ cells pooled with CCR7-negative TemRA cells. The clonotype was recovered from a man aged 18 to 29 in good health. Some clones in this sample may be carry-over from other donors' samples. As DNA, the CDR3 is TGTGCCAGCAGTTGGCGCGAGCAGTACTTC. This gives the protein CASSWREQYF.